This TCR beta chain comes out of a study of blood T cell repertoires in COVID-19. Study at large: Whether acute or convalescent, the COVID-19 samples came from the United States, Italy and Spain. The analysed material was cDNA or gDNA that came from T cells, B-cell-depleted T cells, or PBMCs.

Under the authors' procedure: Estimated nucleated cell counts came from reference gene primer amplification. Libraries were prepared by immunoSEQ multiplex PCR; TCRdb keeps only in-frame clonotypes and omits some of them. V, J and clone size reflect that table, while D and trimming were determined from the DNA. The data contain tens of thousands of clones, just under 80% of them singletons. CDR1 is SGHTA and CDR2 is FQGTGA in the germline V gene. Trimming removed 5 bases from V and 4 bases from J, with 15 bases in between. The CDR3 loop spans 16 amino acids. The V call is TRBV7-3, the J call TRBJ2-6; the D is unclear. This TCR was recovered from a man of 80 years or more with acute or convalescent COVID-19. The sequenced material came from peripheral blood. CDR3 loop: CASSLRGTPGANVLTF. DNA of the CDR3: TGTGCCAGCAGCCTGCGAGGAACTCCCGGGGCCAACGTCCTGACTTTC.